Detailed here is one T cell receptor (beta chain). The record originates from a study of regulatory T cells in long-lasting Graves disease. The CDR3 sequence is 13 residues long. Germline assignment: CDR1 SGHDT and CDR2 YYEEEE. The V and J ends lost 0 bases and 8 bases respectively, with 11 bases between them. Time point specified: newly diagnosed GD, antithyroid drugs for less than 3 months. PBMC RNA served as the TCR library source. With iRepertoire HTBI primers and Arm-PCR of CDR3 regions, TCR beta libraries were built. TCRdb called the multiplex PCR reads again in MiXCR, with one record for every CDR3 protein. The data contain a few hundred thousand distinct CDR3 sequences, approximately 15% of them singletons. These data were likewise used in another study, on T cells in Graves' hyperthyroidism and ophthalmopathy.

The sequencing here drew on peripheral blood mononuclear cells (PBMCs), taken at new diagnosis, from a patient treated with antithyroid drugs. The clonotype comes from a man between 35 and 55 years old with Graves disease. The chain combines TRBV5-6 with TRBJ2-5, with D hard to call. CDR3: CASSLGGRGTQYF. CDR3 in DNA: TGTGCCAGCAGCTTGGGTGGGCGAGGCACCCAGTACTTC.